Below, one T cell receptor beta chain is given with its context. TCRdb keeps only in-frame clones here, not all; method: immunoSEQ multiplex PCR. The sample has 300,000 to 400,000 clones, approximately 90% seen once. Treatment: roughly 19 received Ad26.COV2.S at low or high dose, single or two shots; about 5 received placebo; per-sample allocation not given. It was on day 63 after the first vaccine or placebo injection that samples were taken. The administered vaccine (an Ad26 vector) expressed Wuhan-strain SARS-CoV-2 spike. The source of the sample is a study of Ad26.COV2.S vaccination and SARS-CoV-2 variants. The CDR3 runs to 15 residues. With 0 bases clipped from V and 4 bases from J, the junction kept 5 bases outside the gene matches. Germline CDR1 LGHNA, CDR2 YSLEER.

The input for sequencing was peripheral blood, taken in a trial of Ad26.COV2.S vaccine versus placebo. The clonotype originates from a person aged 18 to 59 who received the Ad26.COV2.S COVID-19 vaccine or a placebo. This chain uses TRBV4-3 with TRBJ1-1; TRBD1 matches at 7 bases. The CDR3 region has the DNA TGCGCCAGCAGCCAAGAAGCGGGACAGACCACTGAAGCTTTCTTT. Its translation is CASSQEAGQTTEAFF.